This T cell receptor (beta chain) was obtained from a study of human T cells and chemical hapten exposure. Study-wide findings and caveats: No alteration of TCRs above 1 in 1000 frequency was seen with DPC sensitization.

Germline values: CDR1 SGHRS, CDR2 YFSETQ. V dropped 4 bases and J dropped 0; count of bases not matched to a gene: 6. This CDR3 region has 16 residues. In its sample, this clonotype was seen a few times. Its antigen is undetermined. Unique molecular identifiers were attached to individual cDNA molecules within the library. Each CDR3 protein gets one entry after TCRdb re-called the RACE reads with MiXCR. The sample lists 40,000 or so distinct CDR3 sequences; 3% to 4.5% were seen once. Time point in this sample: patch test 1, 2 weeks after DPC sensitization. Treatment defined: therapeutic diphenylcyclopropenone sensitization with weekly scalp DPC. Total RNA was extracted from unfractionated whole blood.

This material consisted of whole blood, taken in connection with sensitization to the hapten diphenylcyclopropenone (DPC). The rearrangement links TRBV5-1 to TRBJ2-2, with 7 bases lining up with TRBD1. The clonotype originates from a man aged 45-65 years with alopecia areata. Some clones in this sample may be carry-over from other donors' samples. This CDR3 reads CASSPTTGSNTGELFF. The CDR3 DNA sequence: TGCGCCAGCAGCCCTACGACAGGGTCGAACACCGGGGAGCTGTTTTTT.